Presented here are 12 T cell receptor beta chains from one specimen sequenced in a study of response to subunit inactivated influenza vaccine. TCRdb passed the RT-PCR reads through MiXCR, listing each CDR3 protein once. This sample yields approximately 700,000 distinct CDR3 sequences, of which approximately 15% are seen a single time; less than 9% belongs to the top ten. This specimen consisted of PBMCs from blood, obtained around 15 days before vaccination. The receptors were gathered from a man in his forties or fifties who received an inactivated influenza vaccine.

This clonotype was detected many times. The chain recombines TRBV19 with TRBJ1-2; D unclear. Germline V gene lookup returns CDR1 LNHDA and CDR2 SQIVND (reference sequence). Trimming cost V 4 bases and J 0 bases, with 9 bases left between them. The CDR3 runs 14 residues. CDR3 DNA sequence: TGTGCCAGTAGTACCGCAGCCGCTAACTATGGCTACACCTTC. This sequence encodes CASSTAAANYGYTF.

This clonotype was counted only a few times. This chain connects TRBV27 to TRBJ2-1, with D perhaps TRBD2 (5 bases). V was clipped by 3 bases and J by 3 bases, with 15 bases between them. The CDR3 length is 16 residues. In germline, CDR1 is MNHEY, CDR2 SMNVEV (reference sequence). CDR3 protein: CASSLAVRAGYNEQFF. CDR3 coding DNA: TGTGCCAGCAGTTTGGCGGTCCGCGCGGGCTACAATGAGCAGTTCTTC.

Many counts were recorded for this clonotype. The J gene is TRBJ1-4, the V gene TRBV20-1; perhaps TRBD1 as D (6 bases). This CDR3 spans 13 amino acids. Per germline, CDR1 DFQATT and CDR2 SNEGSKA (reference sequence). V dropped 2 bases and J dropped 3 bases, with 7 bases sitting between them. In nucleotides, the CDR3 is TGCAGTGCTAGAAGGACAGCTAATGAAAAACTGTTTTTT. Protein sequence: CSARRTANEKLFF.

This clonotype was counted only a few times. The chain uses TRBV7-8 and TRBJ2-4; 7 bases are a match to TRBD1. In germline, CDR1 is SGHVS, CDR2 FQNEAQ. The CDR3 has 16 amino acids. With V trimmed by 4 bases and J by 2 bases, 8 bases remained unmatched. The CDR3 DNA reads TGTGCCAGCAGCTACGACAGGGCGGCCCCCAAAAACATTCAGTACTTC. It specifies CASSYDRAAPKNIQYF.

V usage is TRBV20-1 and J usage is TRBJ2-7, with 9 bases that match TRBD2. The CDR3 has 14 residues. Germline V gene data show CDR1 as DFQATT and CDR2 as SNEGSKA (reference sequence). V trimming: 6 bases; J trimming: 6 bases; junction bases outside the gene matches: 12. The CDR3 reads CSAGPLAGWAEQYF. The CDR3 coding sequence is TGCAGTGCGGGCCCGCTAGCGGGATGGGCCGAGCAGTACTTC.

This sequence joins TRBV6-1 and TRBJ1-1; possibly TRBD1 for D (5 bases). V was clipped by 6 bases and J by 0 bases, with 14 bases between them. Germline-derived CDR1 and CDR2 are MNHNS and SASEGT. The CDR3 runs to 15 residues. The CDR3 is CASRPPFRVNTEAFF. The CDR3 nucleotides are TGTGCCAGCAGACCCCCCTTCAGGGTGAACACTGAAGCTTTCTTT.

This chain uses TRBV20-1 with TRBJ2-7; D is ambiguous. Trimming took 4 bases from V and 4 from J, leaving 8 bases between them. The CDR3 spans 11 residues. CDR1 and CDR2 from the germline V gene are DFQATT and SNEGSKA (reference sequence). This CDR3 is CSATTKYEQYF. As DNA, the CDR3 is TGCAGTGCTACTACCAAGTACGAGCAGTACTTC.

This clonotype has a handful of counts. The J gene is TRBJ2-7, the V gene TRBV6-1, with 9 nucleotides matching TRBD1. CDR1 is MNHNS, CDR2 SASEGT, per germline. The V segment lost 6 bases and the J segment 2 bases; nucleotides outside the gene matches: 14. The CDR3 runs to 17 residues. In DNA, the CDR3 is TGTGCCAGCAGCCTATTTCCCCCGGGACAGGGACCCTACGAGCAGTACTTC. It is translated as CASSLFPPGQGPYEQYF.

The CDR3 region has the DNA TGTGCCAGCAGAGCGGGAGGGCCCTACAATGAGCAGTTCTTC. Its translation: CASRAGGPYNEQFF. The genes are TRBV7-2 and TRBJ2-1; 10 nucleotides agree with TRBD2. V was clipped by 6 bases and J by 2 bases; unmatched bases: 1. CDR1 and CDR2 (germline): SGHTA, FQGNSA. CDR3 length equals 14 residues.

V is TRBV12-3 or TRBV12-4 and J is TRBJ2-7; perhaps TRBD1 as D (6 bases). V gave up 6 bases and J gave up 6 bases, with 12 bases separating them. The CDR3 has 12 residues. The CDR3, as DNA: TGTGCCAGCAGCCGACAGGCCACCGAGCAGTACTTC. The encoded protein is CASSRQATEQYF.

The rearrangement joins TRBV5-1 to TRBJ2-7; D is undetermined. Germline V gene lookup returns CDR1 SGHRS and CDR2 YFSETQ. The germline V and J ends were trimmed by 1 base and 1 base, with 9 bases remaining between them. The CDR3 totals 14 residues. The CDR3 spells CASSLTDPSYEQYF. The DNA of the CDR3 is TGCGCCAGCAGCTTGACAGATCCTTCCTACGAGCAGTACTTC.

This clonotype has just a few counts. The V and J genes are TRBV20-1 and TRBJ2-3, with TRBD2 as a possible D gene (8 bases). Looked up from germline, CDR1 is DFQATT and CDR2 is SNEGSKA (reference sequence). The germline V and J ends were trimmed by 5 bases and 7 bases, with 31 bases remaining between them. The CDR3 totals 18 residues. The CDR3 bases are TGCAGTGCTGAGGGGGCGGATGGTAGCGGGGTCCCTTTAAATACGCAGTATTTT. Translating gives CSAEGADGSGVPLNTQYF.